This T cell receptor (beta chain) came from a study of T cell clonotyping in hematopoietic cell transplantation (dated by TCRdb to the early 2020s). The study in broad terms: Recipient samples taken before transplant were obtained following cytoreduction. A total of roughly 130 blood samples were collected in the study from 30 to 45 consecutive transplant recipients and their related donors. Recruitment of patients ran from 2015 to early 2017, and follow-up continued until late 2020 or until death. General study outcomes and caveats: The sample size was limited and the cells went unsorted, which meant the CD4 and CD8 repertoire contributions could not be told apart. Donor and pretransplant recipient Inverse Simpson Index values predicted broader posttransplant TCR repertoire diversity. Overlap with donor repertoires was found for only a small fraction of recipient repertoires, with over 95% found to appear de novo at the given depth. After transplant, TCR diversity in recipients dropped, and pathologically expanded clonotypes climbed progressively between day 30 and day 180.

Measured from the cysteine to the phenylalanine, the CDR3 is 14 residues long. Only the CDR3 part of the read is kept: 42 bases, read in frame from the first base. Cut back by 2 bases and 1 base, the V and J ends lie 8 bases apart. CDR1 and CDR2, per the germline V gene, are KGHSH and LQKENI. With regard to this clone: Its recognized antigen is unknown. No base-level quality is on record; no much larger clone is a single base apart.

This sample's time point label indicates: recipient sample about 28 days before transplant, after cytoreduction. Blood samples were obtained from recipients approximately 28 days before transplant and at days 30, 100 and 180 after transplant. Nuclei Lysis Solution was used to extract genomic DNA from fresh or cryopreserved unfractionated peripheral blood mononuclear cells. The immunoSEQ assay, a bias-controlled multiplex PCR with V- and J-specific primers, was used to amplify TCR beta CDR3 regions from genomic DNA. In a second PCR step, the CDR3 amplicons were tagged with a proprietary barcode plus Illumina adapter sequences. An Illumina MiSeq instrument was used for sequencing of the CDR3 libraries. Turning to the authors' computational methods: Export and quality control were handled in immunoSEQ Analyzer 3.0, while downstream analyses relied on R Bioconductor and Immunarch. Only productive rearrangements within the normalized downsampled data set were used in the calculation of repertoire metrics. In the normalized cohort, a clonotype counted as pathologically expanded if the clonotype was larger than 5 templates. Repertoire diversity was measured with the Inverse Simpson Index. To capture all clonotypes, the CMV-specificity analyses were run on the non-normalized data set. The clones in this table, taken by TCRdb from immuneACCESS, are in-frame only. Not every clone is retained; where verified, under half of the shortfall comes from an unresolved V gene, and the cause of the rest is unknown. Clone size and the V and J calls come from that table; the DNA yielded D and trimming. The sample table lists 25,000 to 35,000 clones, about 92% of them with a count of one. Approximately 2.2% of the sample is held by the ten biggest clonotypes.

Source: peripheral blood mononuclear cells, taken before stem cell transplant. The V and J segments used are TRBV18 and TRBJ2-5; TRBD2 is perhaps the D gene, given 5 matching bases. The TCR originated in a man in his fifties or sixties with acute myeloid leukemia. Some clones in this sample may be carry-over from other donors' samples. The CDR3 protein is CASSPSGIQETQYF. The nucleotide sequence reads TGTGCCAGCTCACCATCGGGGATCCAAGAGACCCAGTACTTC.